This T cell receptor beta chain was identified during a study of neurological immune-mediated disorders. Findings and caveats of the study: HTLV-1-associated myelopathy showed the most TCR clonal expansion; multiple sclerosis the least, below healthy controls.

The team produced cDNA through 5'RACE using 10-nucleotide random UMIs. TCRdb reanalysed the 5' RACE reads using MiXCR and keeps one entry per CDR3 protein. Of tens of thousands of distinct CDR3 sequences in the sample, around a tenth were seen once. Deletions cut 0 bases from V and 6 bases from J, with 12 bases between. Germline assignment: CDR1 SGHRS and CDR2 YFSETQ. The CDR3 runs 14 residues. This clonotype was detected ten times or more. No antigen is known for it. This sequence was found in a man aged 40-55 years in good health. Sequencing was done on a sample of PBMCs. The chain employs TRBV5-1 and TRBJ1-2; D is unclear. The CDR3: CASSLAWGVDGYTF. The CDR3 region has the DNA TGCGCCAGCAGCTTGGCCTGGGGAGTGGATGGCTACACCTTC.